This T cell receptor beta chain was recovered during a study of post-analysis software for immune sequencing data. Study summary: Recorded subtypes: relapsing-remitting, secondary progressive, progressive-relapsing; some patients unannotated.

TCR beta cDNA libraries included unique molecular identifiers. A single record per CDR3 protein comes from TCRdb applying MiXCR to the PCR reads. This sample carries fewer than 900,000 distinct CDR3 sequences, approximately 44% of them seen once, and the ten largest clones take 4.9%. Note on this clonotype: Antigen: not known.

The CDR3 extends over 15 amino acids. V was clipped by 2 bases and J by 0 bases, with 12 bases between them. Germline assignment: CDR1 SGHRS and CDR2 YFSETQ. Study-wide results and caveats: F measure grouped same-batch samples tightly together. Several TRBV segments were more frequent in patients than controls; TRBV5-6, TRBV5-1 and TRBV20-1 belonged to this group. In multiple sclerosis, normalized Chao1 diversity was significantly below that of controls.

This clonotype originated in a girl under 18 with multiple sclerosis. The sample consisted of blood. This rearrangement joins TRBV5-1 to TRBJ2-7; TRBD1 is a possible D gene (6 bases). The CDR3 nucleotides read TGCGCCAGCAGCTTCGACAGGTCAATCTCCTACGAGCAGTACTTC. This gives the protein CASSFDRSISYEQYF. Full variable domain (missing parts from reference TRBV5-1 and TRBJ2-7): KAGVTQTPRYLIKTRGQQVTLSCSPISGHRSVSWYQQTPGQGLQFLFEYFSETQRNKGNFPGRFSGRQFSNSRSEMNVSTLELGDSALYLCASSFDRSISYEQYFGPGTRLTVT.